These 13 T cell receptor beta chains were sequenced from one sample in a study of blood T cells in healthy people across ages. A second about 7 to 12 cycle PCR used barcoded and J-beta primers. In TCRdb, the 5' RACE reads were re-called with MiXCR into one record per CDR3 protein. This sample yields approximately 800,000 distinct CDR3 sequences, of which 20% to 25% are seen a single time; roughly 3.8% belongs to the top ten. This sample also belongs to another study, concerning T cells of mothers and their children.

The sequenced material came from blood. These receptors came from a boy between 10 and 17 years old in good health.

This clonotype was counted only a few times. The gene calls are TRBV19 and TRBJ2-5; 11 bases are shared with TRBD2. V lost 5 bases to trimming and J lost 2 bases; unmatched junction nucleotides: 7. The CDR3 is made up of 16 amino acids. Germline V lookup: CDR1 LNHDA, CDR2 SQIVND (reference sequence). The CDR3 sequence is CASSALGLAAQETQYF. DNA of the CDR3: TGTGCCAGTAGTGCTCTGGGACTAGCGGCTCAAGAGACCCAGTACTTC.

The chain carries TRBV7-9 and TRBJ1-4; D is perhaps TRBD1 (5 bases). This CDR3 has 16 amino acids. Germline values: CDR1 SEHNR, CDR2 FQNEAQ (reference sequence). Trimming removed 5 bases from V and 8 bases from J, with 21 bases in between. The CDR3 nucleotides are TGTGCCAGCAGCCCGCGCGGGGCCGGCTATTCGGAAAAACTGTTTTTT. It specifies CASSPRGAGYSEKLFF.

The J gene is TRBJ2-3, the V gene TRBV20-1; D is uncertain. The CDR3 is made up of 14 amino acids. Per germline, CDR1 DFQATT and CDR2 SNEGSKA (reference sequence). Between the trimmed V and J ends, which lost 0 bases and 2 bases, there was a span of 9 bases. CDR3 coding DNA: TGCAGTGCTAGAGATGCGCTTCTCACAGATACGCAGTATTTT. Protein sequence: CSARDALLTDTQYF.

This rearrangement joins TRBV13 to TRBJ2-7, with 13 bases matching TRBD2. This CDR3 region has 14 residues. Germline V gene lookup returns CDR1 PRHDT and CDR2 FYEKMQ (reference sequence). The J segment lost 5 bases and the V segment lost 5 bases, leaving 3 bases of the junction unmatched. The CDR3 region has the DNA TGTGCCAGCAGCATTACTAGCGGGAGGGACGAGCAGTACTTC. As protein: CASSITSGRDEQYF.

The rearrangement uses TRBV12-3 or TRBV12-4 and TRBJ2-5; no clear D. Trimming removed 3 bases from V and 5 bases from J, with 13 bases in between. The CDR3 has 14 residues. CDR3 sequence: CASSLGFNWETQYF. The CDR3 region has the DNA TGTGCCAGCAGTTTGGGCTTCAACTGGGAGACCCAGTACTTC.

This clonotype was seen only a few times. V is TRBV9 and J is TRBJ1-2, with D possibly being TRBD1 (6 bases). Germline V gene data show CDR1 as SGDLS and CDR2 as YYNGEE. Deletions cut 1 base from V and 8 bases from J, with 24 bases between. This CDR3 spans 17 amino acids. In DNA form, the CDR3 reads TGTGCCAGCAGCGTATCGCCCCATGGGACATCCGATGCAGGCTACACCTTC. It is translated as CASSVSPHGTSDAGYTF.

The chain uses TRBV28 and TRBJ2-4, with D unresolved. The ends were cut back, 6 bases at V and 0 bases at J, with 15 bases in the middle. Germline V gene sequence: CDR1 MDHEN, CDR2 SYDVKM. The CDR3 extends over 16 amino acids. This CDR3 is CASSPVPKLAKNIQYF. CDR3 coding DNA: TGTGCCAGCAGCCCCGTGCCCAAGCTAGCCAAAAACATTCAGTACTTC.

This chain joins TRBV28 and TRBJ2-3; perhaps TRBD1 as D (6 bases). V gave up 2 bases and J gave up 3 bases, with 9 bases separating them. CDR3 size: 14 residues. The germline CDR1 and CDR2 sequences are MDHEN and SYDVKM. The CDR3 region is CASSLTQGTDTQYF. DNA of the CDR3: TGTGCCAGCAGTTTAACCCAGGGGACAGATACGCAGTATTTT.

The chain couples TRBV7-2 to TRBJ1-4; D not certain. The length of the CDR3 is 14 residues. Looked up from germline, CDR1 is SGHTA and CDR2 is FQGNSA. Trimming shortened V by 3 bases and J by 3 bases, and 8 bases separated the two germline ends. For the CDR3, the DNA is TGTGCCAGCAGCTTCGGCGGGTCTAATGAAAAACTGTTTTTT. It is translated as CASSFGGSNEKLFF.

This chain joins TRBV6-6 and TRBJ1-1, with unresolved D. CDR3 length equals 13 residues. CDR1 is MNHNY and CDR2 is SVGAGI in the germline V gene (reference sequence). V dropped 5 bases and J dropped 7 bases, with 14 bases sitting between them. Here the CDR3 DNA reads TGTGCCAGCAGTCCTATGACCGATAATGAAGCTTTCTTT. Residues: CASSPMTDNEAFF.

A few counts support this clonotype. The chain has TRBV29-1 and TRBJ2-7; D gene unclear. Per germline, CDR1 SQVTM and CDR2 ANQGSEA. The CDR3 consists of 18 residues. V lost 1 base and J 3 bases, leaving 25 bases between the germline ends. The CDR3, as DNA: TGCAGCGTTGAAGTGTTCGGACCCTCCTGGGGTGGTAGCTACGAGCAGTACTTC. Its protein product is CSVEVFGPSWGGSYEQYF.

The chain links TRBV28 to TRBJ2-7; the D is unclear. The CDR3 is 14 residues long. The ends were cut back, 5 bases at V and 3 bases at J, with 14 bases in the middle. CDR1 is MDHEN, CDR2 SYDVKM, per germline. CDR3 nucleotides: TGTGCCAGCAGTCCCAGTTTCGGGTTCTACGAGCAGTACTTC. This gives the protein CASSPSFGFYEQYF.

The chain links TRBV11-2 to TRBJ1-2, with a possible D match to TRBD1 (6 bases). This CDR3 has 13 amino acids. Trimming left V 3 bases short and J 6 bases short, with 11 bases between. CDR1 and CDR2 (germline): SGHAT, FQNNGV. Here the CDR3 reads CASSFQGFNGYTF. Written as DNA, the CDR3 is TGTGCCAGCAGCTTCCAGGGGTTTAATGGCTACACCTTC.